This T cell receptor (beta chain) was identified in a study of tumor and adjacent non-tumor tissue in lung cancer. General study results and limits: Tumor repertoires had a smaller top 100 clone share than normal lung. Shorter survival was associated with higher TCR diversity in tumors.

This clonotype was counted ten times or more. What it binds is not known. A modified ARM-PCR protocol with three rounds of nested PCR amplified TCRbeta. One entry per CDR3 protein, called by TCRdb with MiXCR from the multiplex PCR reads. The sample has 40,000 to 55,000 distinct CDR3 sequences, roughly 69% seen once; the top ten hold roughly 25%. V trimming: 7 bases; J trimming: 4 bases; junction bases outside the gene matches: 4. Germline-derived CDR1 and CDR2 are MNHNY and SVGAGI (reference sequence). The CDR3 has 13 amino acids. No cell sorting was done before RNA was extracted from the tissue. More than 3 cm separated this lung sample from the edge of the tumor.

Specimen: distant non-tumor lung tissue. The chain has TRBV6-6 and TRBJ2-5, with 9 bases identical to TRBD1. This receptor was obtained from a woman aged 60-75 years with non-small cell lung cancer. The chain's CDR3 is CASIRTGAETQYF. In DNA, the CDR3 is TGTGCCAGCATTAGGACAGGGGCAGAGACCCAGTACTTC.